Below are 10 T cell receptor beta chains sequenced from a single sample in a study of T-cell reconstitution after alpha-beta-depleted transplantation in children. Preparation of the TCRbeta library used unique molecular identifiers. TCRdb re-called the PCR reads through MiXCR, storing one row per CDR3 protein. The sample lists 95,000 to 150,000 distinct CDR3 sequences, 23% occurring once. The sequenced sample was PBMCs, mostly from graft donor cells, obtained 180 days after TCRalphabeta/CD19-depleted stem cell transplant. These TCRs come from a male patient between 2 and 15 years old who had a stem cell transplant for chronic granulomatous disease, so the T cells may come from the graft donor.

With regard to this clonotype: This may come from a read error, since a much larger clone is one base off. The CDR3 here is CASSLGWTQYF. In DNA form, the CDR3 reads TGCGCCAGCAGCTTGGGGTGGACCCAGTACTTC. J is TRBJ2-5 and V is TRBV5-1; D call uncertain. Germline lookup yields CDR1 SGHRS and CDR2 YFSETQ. V was pared by 0 bases and J by 7 bases, with 4 bases between. CDR3 size: 11 residues. Filled out from reference TRBV5-1 and TRBJ2-5, the complete variable domain reads KAGVTQTPRYLIKTRGQQVTLSCSPISGHRSVSWYQQTPGQGLQFLFEYFSETQRNKGNFPGRFSGRQFSNSRSEMNVSTLELGDSALYLCASSLGWTQYFGPGTRLLVL.

The chain couples TRBV12-3 or TRBV12-4 to TRBJ2-2; 9 bases match TRBD2. This CDR3 is 16 amino acids long. Trimming took 1 base from V and 4 from J; bases not matched to a gene: 4. Here the CDR3 reads CASSLGGGVGTGELFF. CDR3 sequence (DNA): TGTGCCAGCAGTTTAGGCGGGGGGGTGGGCACCGGGGAGCTGTTTTTT.

The CDR3 loop reads CASSLVINAGGADTQYF. CDR3 sequence (DNA): TGTGCCAGCAGTTTAGTGATTAACGCGGGGGGAGCAGATACGCAGTATTTT. The chain links TRBV12-3 or TRBV12-4 to TRBJ2-3, with 8 bases aligning to TRBD2. This CDR3 contains 17 residues. V trimming: 1 base; J trimming: 4 bases; junction bases outside the gene matches: 10.

V gene TRBV7-6 combines with J gene TRBJ2-7, with TRBD2 identical over 8 bases. The CDR3 is made up of 14 amino acids. With V trimmed by 3 bases and J by 6 bases, 7 bases remained unmatched. CDR1 and CDR2 from the germline V gene are SGHVS and FNYEAQ. As DNA, the CDR3 is TGTGCCAGCAGCTTCGAAGCGGGAGATGGCGAGCAGTACTTC. Translating it yields CASSFEAGDGEQYF.

This clonotype was picked up many times. The V and J genes are TRBV28 and TRBJ1-5; 7 bases are shared with TRBD1. With 2 bases clipped from V and 4 bases from J, the junction kept 11 bases outside the gene matches. Germline assignment: CDR1 MDHEN and CDR2 SYDVKM. The CDR3 loop spans 17 amino acids. CDR3 sequence (DNA): TGTGCCAGCAGTTTAATTATCTGGGACAGTTCTAATCAGCCCCAGCATTTT. Translated, it gives CASSLIIWDSSNQPQHF.

This clonotype was counted at least ten times. The chain recombines TRBV7-9 with TRBJ2-1; no definite D call. This CDR3 is built from 13 residues. Trimming removed 1 base from V and 5 bases from J, with 6 bases in between. Germline V lookup: CDR1 SEHNR, CDR2 FQNEAQ (reference sequence). CDR3 protein: CASSLVQNNEQFF. Here the CDR3 DNA reads TGTGCCAGCAGCTTAGTCCAGAACAATGAGCAGTTCTTC.

This clonotype came up many times. The CDR3 DNA sequence: TGTGCCAGCAGTTACGCGGACTTGGGCACCGGGGAGCTGTTTTTT. This codes for CASSYADLGTGELFF. The V and J genes are TRBV6-5 and TRBJ2-2; tentatively, D is TRBD2 (5 bases). Germline CDR1 is MNHEY and CDR2 is SVGAGI. The CDR3 is made up of 15 amino acids. Trimming removed 2 bases from V and 4 bases from J, with 11 bases in between.

The chain uses TRBV24-1 and TRBJ2-2; D may be TRBD1 (5 bases). Between the trimmed V and J ends, which lost 4 bases and 6 bases, there was a span of 17 bases. Per the germline V gene, CDR1 is KGHDR and CDR2 is SFDVKD. This CDR3 spans 16 amino acids. For the CDR3, the DNA is TGTGCCACCAGTGACGACAGTTCGAGTAGAGCCGGGGAGCTGTTTTTT. Amino acid sequence: CATSDDSSSRAGELFF.

The chain links TRBV4-3 to TRBJ2-1, with D possibly matching TRBD2 (5 bases). The CDR3 consists of 15 residues. V gave up 0 bases and J gave up 7 bases, with 13 bases separating them. Germline loops: CDR1 LGHNA, CDR2 YSLEER. CDR3 coding DNA: TGCGCCAGCAGCCAAGAGGGGAGTGATGGGAATGAGCAGTTCTTC. Protein product: CASSQEGSDGNEQFF.

This clonotype occurred many times. The rearrangement links TRBV20-1 to TRBJ1-5, with a weak D call TRBD1 (5 bases). The ends were cut back, 0 bases at V and 2 bases at J, with 20 bases in the middle. The CDR3 totals 18 residues. Germline assignment: CDR1 DFQATT and CDR2 SNEGSKA (reference sequence). The CDR3 loop is CSAREVVGGSGGNQPQHF. DNA for the CDR3: TGCAGTGCTAGAGAGGTGGTGGGGGGAAGCGGGGGCAATCAGCCCCAGCATTTT.